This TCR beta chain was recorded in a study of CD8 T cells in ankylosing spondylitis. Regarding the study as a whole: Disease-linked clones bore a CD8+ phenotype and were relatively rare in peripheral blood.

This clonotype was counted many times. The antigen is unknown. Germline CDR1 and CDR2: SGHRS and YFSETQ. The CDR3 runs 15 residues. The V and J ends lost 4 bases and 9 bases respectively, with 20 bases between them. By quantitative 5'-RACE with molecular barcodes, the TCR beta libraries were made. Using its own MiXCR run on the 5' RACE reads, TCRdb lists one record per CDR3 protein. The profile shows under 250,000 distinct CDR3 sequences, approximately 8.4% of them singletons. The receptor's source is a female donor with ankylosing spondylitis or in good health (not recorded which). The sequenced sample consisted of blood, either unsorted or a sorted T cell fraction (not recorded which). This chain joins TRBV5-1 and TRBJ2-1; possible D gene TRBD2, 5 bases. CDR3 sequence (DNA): TGCGCCAGCAGCCAAGGGTCTAGCTTAAAGGGTGAGCAGTTCTTC. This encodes CASSQGSSLKGEQFF.